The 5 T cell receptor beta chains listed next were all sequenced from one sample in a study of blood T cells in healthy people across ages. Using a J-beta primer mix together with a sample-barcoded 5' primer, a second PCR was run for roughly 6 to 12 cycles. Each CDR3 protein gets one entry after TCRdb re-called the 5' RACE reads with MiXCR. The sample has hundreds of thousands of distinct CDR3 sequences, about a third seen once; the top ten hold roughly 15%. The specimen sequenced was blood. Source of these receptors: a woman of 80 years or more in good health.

CDR3 amino acids: CASSSGGEGTEAFF. The CDR3 DNA sequence: TGTGCCAGCAGCTCGGGCGGGGAGGGCACTGAAGCTTTCTTT. The rearrangement links TRBV5-4 to TRBJ1-1; D call uncertain. Trimming shortened V by 3 bases and J by 4 bases, and 13 bases separated the two germline ends. Per the germline V gene, CDR1 is SGHNT and CDR2 is YYREEE (reference sequence). The CDR3 extends over 14 amino acids.

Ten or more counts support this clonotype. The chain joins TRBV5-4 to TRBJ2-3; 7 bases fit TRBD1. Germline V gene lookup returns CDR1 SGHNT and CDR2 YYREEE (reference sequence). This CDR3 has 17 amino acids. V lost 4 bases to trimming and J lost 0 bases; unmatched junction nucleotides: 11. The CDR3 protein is CASSVTGFKPSTDTQYF. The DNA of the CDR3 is TGTGCCAGCAGCGTGACAGGGTTTAAACCTAGCACAGATACGCAGTATTTT.

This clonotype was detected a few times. DNA of the CDR3: TGTGCCAGCATCCTCGGGGGGCGAGCCGGCTACACCTTC. Amino acid sequence: CASILGGRAGYTF. V gene TRBV6-1 combines with J gene TRBJ1-2; D is possibly TRBD1 (6 bases). Trimming removed 7 bases at V and 8 bases at J, with 17 bases between. Germline values: CDR1 MNHNS, CDR2 SASEGT. This CDR3 has 13 residues.

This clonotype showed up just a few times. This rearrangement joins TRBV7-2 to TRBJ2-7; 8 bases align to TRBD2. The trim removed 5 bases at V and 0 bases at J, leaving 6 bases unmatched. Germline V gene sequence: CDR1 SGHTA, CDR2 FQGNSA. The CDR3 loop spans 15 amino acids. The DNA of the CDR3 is TGTGCCAGCAGCCGCCAGCGGGGGCACTCCTACGAGCAGTACTTC. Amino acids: CASSRQRGHSYEQYF.

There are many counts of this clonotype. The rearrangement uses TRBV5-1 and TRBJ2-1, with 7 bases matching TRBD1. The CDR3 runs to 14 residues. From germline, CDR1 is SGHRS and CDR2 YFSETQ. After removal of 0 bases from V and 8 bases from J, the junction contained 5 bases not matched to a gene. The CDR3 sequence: CASSLGQGSHEQFF. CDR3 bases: TGCGCCAGCAGCTTGGGACAGGGATCTCATGAGCAGTTCTTC.